This T cell receptor beta chain was sequenced for a study of blood T cell repertoires in COVID-19. In the study overall: Acute and convalescent COVID-19 samples came from the United States, Italy and Spain.

TCRdb's copy holds only in-frame clones and misses some; the assay was immunoSEQ multiplex PCR. The data show 300,000 to 400,000 clones, about 90% seen once. J gave up 0 bases and V 6 bases, and 5 bases lay outside the gene matches. The CDR3 contains 15 residues. Germline CDR1 reads SGHVS; CDR2 reads FQNEAQ. This chain uses TRBV7-8 with TRBJ2-1; 7 bases map to TRBD2. The source is a woman aged 18-29 years who had recovered from COVID-19. The sequencing sample was made of peripheral blood. The CDR3 reads CASSQLASSYNEQFF. In nucleotides, the CDR3 is TGTGCCAGCAGTCAACTAGCGAGCTCCTACAATGAGCAGTTCTTC.